The present T cell receptor (beta chain) was sequenced within a study of identical twins. Findings and limits, study-wide: Some out-of-frame alpha sequences were shared by twins, and these showed excess low generation probability. Insertions were reduced in abundant cord blood beta clonotypes but not in memory repertoires. Possibly, invariant MAIT and iNKT cells partly confounded zero-insertion analyses.

Between the trimmed V and J ends, which lost 3 bases and 2 bases, there was a span of 11 bases. Germline V lookup: CDR1 SGHTA, CDR2 FQGNSA. This CDR3 spans 15 amino acids. In its sample, this clonotype was seen many times. Its antigen is currently unknown. TCRdb fed the 5' RACE reads into MiXCR, producing one record per CDR3 protein. The sample consists of around 1.7 million distinct CDR3 sequences, about 31% of them appearing once. This clonotype was sampled from a newborn girl in good health. The rearrangement joins TRBV7-2 to TRBJ2-1; D remains ambiguous. Sequencing input: cord blood. CDR3 DNA: TGTGCCAGCAGCTTGCATCGGGCAGCCTACAATGAGCAGTTCTTC. Translating it yields CASSLHRAAYNEQFF.